This TCR beta chain was found in a study of TIL therapy for anti-PD-1-resistant metastatic lung cancer. This was the immunoSEQ v3 assay. Method: immunoSEQ multiplex PCR; TCRdb's copy keeps in-frame clones and lacks some. The sample consists of tens of thousands of clones, around 86% of them appearing once. V was pared by 4 bases and J by 2 bases, with 1 base of the junction left unmatched. The V gene's germline CDR1 is KGHSH and CDR2 LQKENI. This CDR3 comprises 15 residues. Time point in this sample: pre-treatment sample, taken before nivolumab and TIL therapy. The clonotype comes from a person between 25 and 79 years old with non-small cell lung cancer. The V call is TRBV18, the J call TRBJ2-6; 8 nucleotides align to TRBD1. Material: blood, obtained at baseline. The CDR3 is CASSRQGTGANVLTF. The DNA of the CDR3 is TGTGCCAGCTCACGACAGGGGACTGGGGCCAACGTCCTGACTTTC.